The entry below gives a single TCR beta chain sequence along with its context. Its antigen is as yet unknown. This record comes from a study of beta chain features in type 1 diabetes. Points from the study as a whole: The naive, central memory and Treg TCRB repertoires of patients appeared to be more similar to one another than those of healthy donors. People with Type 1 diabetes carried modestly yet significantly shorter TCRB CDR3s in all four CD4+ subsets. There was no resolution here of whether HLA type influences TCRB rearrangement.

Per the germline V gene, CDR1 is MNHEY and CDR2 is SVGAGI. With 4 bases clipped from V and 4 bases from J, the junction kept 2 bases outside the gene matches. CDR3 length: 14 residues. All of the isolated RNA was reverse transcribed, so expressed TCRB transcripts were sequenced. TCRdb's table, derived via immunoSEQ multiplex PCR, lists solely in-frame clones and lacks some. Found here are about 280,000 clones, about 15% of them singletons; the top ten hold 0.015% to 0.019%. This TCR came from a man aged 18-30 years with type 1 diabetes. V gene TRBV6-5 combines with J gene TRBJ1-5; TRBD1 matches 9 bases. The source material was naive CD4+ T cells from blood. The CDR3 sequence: CASSSGTGNQPQHF. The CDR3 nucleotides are TGTGCCAGCAGTTCCGGGACAGGGAATCAGCCCCAGCATTTT.